What follows is one T cell receptor beta chain and its context. What it binds is not known. This entry is derived from a study of T cell repertoires in cytomegalovirus infection. Looking at the study overall: Public signatures in TCR beta pointed to CMV infection and matching HLA type. Study-wide points: CMV-specific TCR beta clonotypes restricted by HLA-C were the ones dominating the ex vivo response. Carriers of CMV and the relevant HLA type were discriminated by public TCR beta frequency.

TCRdb reprocessed the reads with MiXCR, giving one entry per CDR3 protein. The sample includes some 600,000 distinct CDR3 sequences, approximately 24% of them seen just once. V gave up 0 bases and J gave up 4 bases, with 7 bases separating them. Germline assignment: CDR1 MNHEY and CDR2 SVGEGT. This CDR3 is 14 amino acids long. The source material was CD8+ T cells from PBMCs. The sequence was obtained from a human donor in good health (CMV status not recorded). Some clones in this sample may be carry-over from other donors' samples. The chain has TRBV6-2 or TRBV6-3 and TRBJ1-5, with a weak D call TRBD1 (5 bases). The CDR3 coding sequence is TGTGCCAGCAGTTACTCAAGGGGTAATCAGCCCCAGCATTTT. The encoded protein is CASSYSRGNQPQHF.